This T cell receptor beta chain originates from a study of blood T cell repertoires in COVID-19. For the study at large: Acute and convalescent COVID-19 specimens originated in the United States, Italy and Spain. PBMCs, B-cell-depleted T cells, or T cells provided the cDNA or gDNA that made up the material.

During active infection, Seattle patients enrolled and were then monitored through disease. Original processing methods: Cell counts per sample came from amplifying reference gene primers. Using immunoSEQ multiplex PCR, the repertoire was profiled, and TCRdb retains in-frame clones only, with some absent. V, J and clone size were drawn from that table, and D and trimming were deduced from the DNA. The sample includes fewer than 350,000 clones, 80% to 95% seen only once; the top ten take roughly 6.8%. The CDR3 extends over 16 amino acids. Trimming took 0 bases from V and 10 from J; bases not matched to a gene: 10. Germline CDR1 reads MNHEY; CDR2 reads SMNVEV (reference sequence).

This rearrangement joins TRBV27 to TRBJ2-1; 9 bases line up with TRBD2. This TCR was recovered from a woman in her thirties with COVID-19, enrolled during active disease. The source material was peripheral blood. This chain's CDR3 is CASSLSKGLAPREQFF. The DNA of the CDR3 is TGTGCCAGCAGTTTATCGAAGGGACTAGCCCCCAGGGAGCAGTTCTTC.